This T cell receptor (beta chain) was recovered during a study of OX40 agonist ivuxolimab in advanced cancers. The method was immunoSEQ multiplex PCR; TCRdb's version includes in-frame clones alone and lacks a portion of them. Of tens of thousands of clones in the sample, approximately 90% are singletons; the top ten hold roughly 15%. This clone has a single count. Trimming took off 2 bases at V and 7 bases at J, with 14 bases between the two ends. The CDR3 is 15 residues long. Germline V gene data show CDR1 as MNHEY and CDR2 as SMNVEV (reference sequence). The chain combines TRBV27 with TRBJ1-4, with TRBD1 as a possible D gene (6 bases). This clonotype originated in an adult with an advanced solid tumor such as melanoma, head and neck, liver or kidney cancer. This sample comprised CD4+ or CD8+ T cells sorted from blood, obtained in a trial of the OX40 agonist ivuxolimab. The CDR3 DNA sequence: TGTGCCAGCAGTTTACTTTCTTGGACAGTTGAAAAACTGTTTTTT. It translates to CASSLLSWTVEKLFF.